These T cell receptor beta chains were read from a single sample in a study of neoadjuvant anti-PD-1 for oral cavity cancer. Profiled with immunoSEQ multiplex PCR; TCRdb holds only in-frame clones, not every one. This table holds under 8,500 clones, roughly 50% found once. Here the sequenced sample was tumor tissue, taken before nivolumab (anti-PD-1) treatment. Receptors originate from a person between 40 and 80 years old with oral cavity squamous cell carcinoma. Both conserved end residues are part of each CDR3. The D gene is left open where the match is weak.

V | D | CDR3
TRBV6-1 | . | CASSRTQTNTEAFF
TRBV29-1 | TRBD2 | CSGSTAPGLAGGEQFF
TRBV6-5 | . | CASRPGSGNTIYF
TRBV7-2 | . | CASSLRARGSYEQYF
TRBV28 | . | CASSPAWNTEAFF
TRBV19 | . | CAGENIQYF
TRBV15 | TRBD1 | CATSSGQGASVVVDEQFF
TRBV28 | TRBD1 | CASRPSGQGSYGYTF
TRBV6-1 | . | CASISQGGTGELFF
TRBV5-1 | . | CASSLSTTNTEAFF
TRBV2 | . | CASSEALQTLMGNTEAFF
TRBV5-1 | . | CASSSNNEQFF
TRBV18 | . | CASSQMPGGGNEKLFF
TRBV29-1 | . | CSATGSGGPNTEAFF
TRBV19 | TRBD2 | CASSASSSGSYEQYF
TRBV10-3 | . | CAISDTNTDTQYF
TRBV9 | . | CASSAPLTGELFF
TRBV2 | . | CASREGWVAKNIQYF
TRBV5-5 | TRBD2 | CASSLAGEVEQFF